One sample yielded the 21 T cell receptor beta chains listed below, sequenced in a study of cytomegalovirus exposure and HLA in healthy donors. PCR primers comprised 60 Vbeta and 13 Jbeta primers. Sequencing used immunoSEQ multiplex PCR; TCRdb keeps in-frame clones, though not all of them. The data contain approximately 120,000 clones, more than 65% of them singletons. The sample taken for sequencing was PBMCs. The receptors stem from a man aged 18 to 29 in good health and CMV-seropositive.

The genes are TRBV4-1 and TRBJ2-1; 11 nucleotides line up with TRBD1. J was trimmed by 5 bases and V by 6 bases; bases with no gene match: 3. This CDR3 region has 14 residues. Germline assignment: CDR1 MGHRA and CDR2 YSYEKL. CDR3 amino acids: CASSRGQGDNEQFF. In DNA, the CDR3 is TGCGCCAGCAGTCGGGGACAGGGGGACAATGAGCAGTTCTTC.

The chain links TRBV5-1 to TRBJ2-3, with TRBD1 matching over 10 bases. Germline values: CDR1 SGHRS, CDR2 YFSETQ. The V gene end was trimmed by 4 bases and the J gene end by 2 bases; junction bases not matched to a gene: 7. This CDR3 is built from 16 residues. The CDR3 sequence: CASSVDRGRYTDTQYF. The DNA of the CDR3 is TGCGCCAGCAGCGTCGACAGGGGGCGGTACACAGATACGCAGTATTTT.

Only a few counts were recorded for this clone. The rearrangement uses TRBV18 and TRBJ2-7; maybe TRBD1 (8 bases). Germline loops: CDR1 KGHSH, CDR2 LQKENI. The V gene lost 5 bases and the J gene lost 5 bases, with 16 bases spanning the gap. The CDR3 loop spans 14 amino acids. Here the CDR3 DNA reads TGTGCCAGCTCATTACAGGGGGAGGGACACGAGCAGTACTTC. Amino acids: CASSLQGEGHEQYF.

V gene TRBV11-2 combines with J gene TRBJ2-7; 9 bases are a match to TRBD1. The ends lost 3 bases at V and 6 bases at J; junction bases unmatched: 9. Germline CDR1 is SGHAT and CDR2 is FQNNGV. CDR3 length: 15 amino acids. The CDR3: CASSFTGQGSSEQYF. DNA for the CDR3: TGTGCCAGCAGCTTTACCGGACAGGGGTCTAGCGAGCAGTACTTC.

This clone has a single count. The V gene is TRBV5-1, the J gene TRBJ2-7, with D possibly being TRBD1 (7 bases). V was clipped by 3 bases and J by 1 base, with 11 bases between them. Looked up from germline, CDR1 is SGHRS and CDR2 is YFSETQ. The CDR3 sequence is 14 residues long. The CDR3 DNA reads as TGCGCCAGCAGCTCGGGGGACAGTTCCTACGAGCAGTACTTC. Translation: CASSSGDSSYEQYF.

The chain links TRBV5-6 to TRBJ2-7; TRBD2 might be the D (5 bases). The CDR3 extends over 13 amino acids. V lost 2 bases to trimming and J lost 2 bases, with 8 bases between them. Germline V gene data show CDR1 as SGHDT and CDR2 as YYEEEE. The CDR3 bases are TGTGCCAGCAGCTTACGGACTCCCTACGAGCAGTACTTC. Its translation is CASSLRTPYEQYF.

This clone has just one count. The rearrangement joins TRBV19 to TRBJ1-4; maybe TRBD1 (5 bases). V lost 5 bases to trimming and J lost 13 bases, with 14 bases between them. The CDR3 runs to 12 residues. Germline V lookup: CDR1 LNHDA, CDR2 SQIVND (reference sequence). The CDR3 is CASSPTTGGLFF. The CDR3 bases are TGTGCCAGTAGTCCTACGACCGGGGGACTGTTTTTT.

The rearrangement uses TRBV19 and TRBJ1-2, with D possibly matching TRBD1 (6 bases). This CDR3 contains 15 residues. Trimming pared 4 bases from V and 3 bases from J, leaving 15 bases between. Germline assignment: CDR1 LNHDA and CDR2 SQIVND (reference sequence). For the CDR3, the DNA is TGTGCCAGTAGTAAAACAGGGTTATCTGACTATGGCTACACCTTC. It specifies CASSKTGLSDYGYTF.

The chain links TRBV7-8 to TRBJ1-1; D is undetermined. The germline CDR1 and CDR2 sequences are SGHVS and FQNEAQ. Deletions cut 2 bases from V and 3 bases from J, with 13 bases between. The CDR3 length is 15 residues. CDR3 in DNA: TGTGCCAGCAGCTTAAGCTTCAACCTTGACACTGAAGCTTTCTTT. This translates into CASSLSFNLDTEAFF.

This clone has only one observation. The chain recombines TRBV15 with TRBJ2-7; D remains unclear. Germline assignment: CDR1 LNHNV and CDR2 YYDKDF (reference sequence). CDR3 size: 15 residues. V lost 0 bases, J lost 0 bases, and 9 bases lay in between. The CDR3 spells CATSRDEVSSYEQYF. The CDR3 DNA reads as TGTGCCACCAGCAGAGATGAAGTTAGCTCCTACGAGCAGTACTTC.

Only a few counts were recorded for this clone. This chain links TRBV7-2 with TRBJ1-4, with D unresolved. Germline-derived CDR1 and CDR2 are SGHTA and FQGNSA. V was shortened by 3 bases and J by 8 bases, with 10 bases between the two germline ends. CDR3 size: 13 residues. The CDR3 DNA reads TGTGCCAGCAGCTTTGGGCAAAACGAAAAACTGTTTTTT. Translating it yields CASSFGQNEKLFF.

The J gene is TRBJ2-7, the V gene TRBV11-2; the match to TRBD1 covers 8 bases. V lost 1 base to trimming and J lost 2 bases; unmatched junction nucleotides: 1. Germline V gene lookup returns CDR1 SGHAT and CDR2 FQNNGV. This CDR3 contains 14 residues. This CDR3 reads CASSLGQGTYEQYF. CDR3 nucleotide sequence: TGTGCCAGCAGCTTAGGACAGGGGACCTACGAGCAGTACTTC.

For this clone: Other DNA sequences within the sample encode an identical CDR3. V gene TRBV12-5 combines with J gene TRBJ2-7, with 14 positions matching TRBD2. Germline CDR1 and CDR2: LGHNT and FRNRAP. This CDR3 spans 17 amino acids. V lost 1 base, J lost 4 bases, and 6 bases stayed unmatched. The CDR3 DNA reads TGTGCTAGTGGTTTGGCAGGGGGGACTAGCGGGAGTTACGAGCAGTACTTC. Protein: CASGLAGGTSGSYEQYF.

The chain links TRBV30 to TRBJ1-1; 10 nucleotides line up with TRBD1. CDR3 size: 15 residues. Germline V lookup: CDR1 GTSNPN, CDR2 SVGIG (reference sequence). The V and J ends lost 0 bases and 4 bases, in that order; junction bases with no gene match: 5. The CDR3 is CAWSVGTGESTEAFF. The DNA for the CDR3 is TGTGCCTGGAGTGTGGGGACAGGGGAGAGCACTGAAGCTTTCTTT.

The rearrangement uses TRBV25-1 and TRBJ2-7, with D perhaps matching TRBD1 (6 bases). Germline values: CDR1 MGHDK, CDR2 SYGVNS. The CDR3 consists of 14 residues. The V end lost 4 bases, the J end lost 7 bases, and 17 bases lay between the germline ends. CDR3 sequence reads: CASSGWGGDREQYF. CDR3 nucleotide sequence: TGTGCCAGCAGTGGCTGGGGCGGTGACAGGGAGCAGTACTTC.

This chain joins TRBV7-2 and TRBJ2-3; perhaps TRBD2 as D (6 bases). Germline lookup yields CDR1 SGHTA and CDR2 FQGNSA. The CDR3 spans 15 residues. V lost 5 bases and J lost 3, with 15 bases in between. CDR3 sequence reads: CASSPTGGTTDTQYF. Here the CDR3 DNA reads TGTGCCAGCAGCCCAACGGGCGGGACTACAGATACGCAGTATTTT.

The chain couples TRBV6-6 to TRBJ1-5, with D hard to call. The CDR3 has 14 residues. The V end lost 5 bases, the J end lost 4 bases, and 12 bases lay between the germline ends. Germline V lookup: CDR1 MNHNY, CDR2 SVGAGI (reference sequence). The CDR3 nucleotides read TGTGCCAGCAGTCCCTTGACGGGGAATCAGCCCCAGCATTTT. Translated, it gives CASSPLTGNQPQHF.

The rearrangement uses TRBV7-2 and TRBJ1-5; 7 positions match TRBD1. Germline values: CDR1 SGHTA, CDR2 FQGNSA. After removal of 1 base from V and 5 bases from J, the junction contained 8 bases not matched to a gene. The CDR3 runs to 16 residues. CDR3 nucleotide sequence: TGTGCCAGCAGCTTAGATCAGACAGGGTGGGATCAGCCCCAGCATTTT. As protein: CASSLDQTGWDQPQHF.

The chain joins TRBV29-1 to TRBJ1-1; perhaps TRBD1 as D (5 bases). Germline CDR1 is SQVTM and CDR2 is ANQGSEA. This CDR3 is built from 14 residues. The V and J ends lost 6 bases and 5 bases respectively, with 19 bases between them. The CDR3: CSVVSETAKTEAFF. CDR3 coding DNA: TGCAGCGTCGTCTCCGAGACAGCAAAAACTGAAGCTTTCTTT.

This clone has at least ten counts. The rearrangement joins TRBV6-1 to TRBJ2-2; the match to TRBD1 covers 7 bases. V was pared by 0 bases and J by 13 bases, with 14 bases of the junction left unmatched. This CDR3 is 16 amino acids long. The germline CDR1 and CDR2 sequences are MNHNS and SASEGT. The CDR3 DNA reads as TGTGCCAGCAGTGAAGCGTCAGGGACAGTTCTGGGTGGGCTGTTTTTT. It specifies CASSEASGTVLGGLFF.

On this clone itself: This sample also contains other DNA sequences that code for the same CDR3. The J gene is TRBJ2-7, the V gene TRBV6-5; D unclear. CDR1 and CDR2 (germline): MNHEY, SVGAGI. Trimming removed 6 bases from V and 1 base from J, with 4 bases in between. The CDR3 totals 11 residues. The CDR3 region has the DNA TGTGCCAGCAGCCCATCCTACGAGCAGTACTTC. It specifies CASSPSYEQYF.